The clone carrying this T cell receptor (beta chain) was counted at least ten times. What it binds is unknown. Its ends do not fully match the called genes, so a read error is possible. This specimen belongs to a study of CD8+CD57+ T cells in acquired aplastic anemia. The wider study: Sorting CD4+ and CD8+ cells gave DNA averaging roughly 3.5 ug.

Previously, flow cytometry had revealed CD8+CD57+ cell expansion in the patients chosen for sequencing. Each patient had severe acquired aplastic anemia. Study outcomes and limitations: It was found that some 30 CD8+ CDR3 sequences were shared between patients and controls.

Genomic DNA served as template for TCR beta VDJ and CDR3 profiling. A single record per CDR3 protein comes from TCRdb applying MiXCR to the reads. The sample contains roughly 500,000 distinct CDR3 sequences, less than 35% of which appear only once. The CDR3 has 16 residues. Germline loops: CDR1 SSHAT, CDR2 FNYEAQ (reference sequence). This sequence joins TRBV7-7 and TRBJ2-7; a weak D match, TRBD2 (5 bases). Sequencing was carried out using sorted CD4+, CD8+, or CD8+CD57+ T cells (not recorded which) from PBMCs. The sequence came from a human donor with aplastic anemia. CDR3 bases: TGTGCTAGCAGCATTGACGACGAGGGTAAGGGTGACGAGCAGTACTTC. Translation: CASSIDDEGKGDEQYF.